A selection of T cell receptor beta chains follows, all from one sample in a study of neurological immune-mediated disorders. TCRdb re-analysed the 5' RACE reads in MiXCR, keeping a single row per CDR3 protein. The table has approximately 19,000 distinct CDR3 sequences, roughly 15% seen once. Source material: PBMCs. All receptors come from a female donor with HTLV-1-associated myelopathy (HAM/TSP). Each CDR3 is given with its conserved first and last residue. Each record gives: D gene, clone size, J gene, V gene, CDR3 DNA, CDR3 protein. The D gene is left open where the match is weak. Only some rows state a clone size, as once, few, many or a class for expanded clones.

>TRBD1|many|TRBJ1-2|TRBV5-5
TGTGCCAGCAGCTCTCAGACAGGGGGCGACTATGGCTACACCTTC
CASSSQTGGDYGYTF
>TRBD1|many|TRBJ1-6|TRBV5-1
TGCGCCAGCAGTCTGAACCTTATTGGACAGGGAGGAAATTCACCCCTCCACTTT
CASSLNLIGQGGNSPLHF
>NA|many|TRBJ1-2|TRBV5-1
TGCGCCAGCAGGTTCGACAGGCGGGCCTATGGCTACACCTTC
CASRFDRRAYGYTF
>NA|many|TRBJ2-1|TRBV9
TGTGCCAGCAGCGTACTCGGGGGGCAAACCTACAATGAGCAGTTCTTC
CASSVLGGQTYNEQFF
>NA|many|TRBJ2-5|TRBV20-1
TGCAGTGCTAGGGCTCCGGGGACCGGCGGGGAGACCCAGTACTTC
CSARAPGTGGETQYF
>TRBD1|many|TRBJ1-3|TRBV20-1
TGCAGTGCCGCCCACCGGGACAGGGGATTAAACACCATATATTTT
CSAAHRDRGLNTIYF
>NA|many|TRBJ1-6|TRBV5-1
TGCGCCAGCAGCTTGACAGGGAGTTCACCCCTCCACTTT
CASSLTGSSPLHF
>NA|many|TRBJ2-5|TRBV4-2
TGTGCCAGCAGCCAAGGTGGAGAGACCCAGTACTTC
CASSQGGETQYF
>NA|many|TRBJ2-6|TRBV10-3
TGTGCCATCAGTGGTCGAGAGACAACCGAGTCTGGGGCCAACGTCCTGACTTTC
CAISGRETTESGANVLTF
>NA|many|TRBJ1-5|TRBV12-3/TRBV12-4
TGTGCCAGCAGTTTAGCGCTTGGTCAGCCCCAGCATTTT
CASSLALGQPQHF
>TRBD1|many|TRBJ1-2|TRBV6-5
TGTGCCAGCAGTTTCGCCGGGACAGGGGATTATGGCTACACCTTC
CASSFAGTGDYGYTF
>TRBD1|many|TRBJ2-2|TRBV29-1
TGCAGCGCCGCATATTGGACAGGGGGGACCGGGGAGCTGTTTTTT
CSAAYWTGGTGELFF
>NA|NA|TRBJ1-5|TRBV30
TGTGCCTGGAGTGTCGGGGATCAGCCCCAGCATTTT
CAWSVGDQPQHF
>NA|NA|TRBJ1-5|TRBV20-1
TGCAGTGCTAGAGGCCGTGGCGCCCATCAGCCCCAGAATTTT
CSARGRGAHQPQNF
>TRBD1|many|TRBJ2-1|TRBV29-1
TGCAGCGTTGTGGATCCCGGGACAGGGCCCTACAATGAGCAGTTCTTC
CSVVDPGTGPYNEQFF
>NA|medium-sized|TRBJ2-2|TRBV20-1
TGCAGTGCTAGAGATCTCAGCCGAGACACCGGGGAGCTGTTTTTT
CSARDLSRDTGELFF
>TRBD2|few|TRBJ2-5|TRBV20-1
TGCAGTGCTAGAGATCTCTGGGCGCCTAGCGGGAGCGGAGAGACCCAGTACTTC
CSARDLWAPSGSGETQYF
>NA|many|TRBJ1-2|TRBV5-1
TGCGCCAGCAGCCTGACAGACCAGTCCTATGGCTACACCTTC
CASSLTDQSYGYTF
>TRBD2|many|TRBJ2-1|TRBV19
TGTGCCAGTAGTAAGGGGCGGGAGGGAGGCTACAATGAGCAGTTCTTC
CASSKGREGGYNEQFF
>NA|many|TRBJ2-5|TRBV7-2
TGTGCCAGCAGCTATAAAGAGACCCAGTACTTC
CASSYKETQYF